Listed here are 21 T cell receptor beta chains from one sample, sequenced in a study of beta chain features in type 1 diabetes. Study findings and constraints: Significant though moderate, a shortening of TCRB CDR3s appeared in all four CD4+ subsets of Type 1 diabetes patients.

All of the isolated RNA was reverse transcribed, so expressed TCRB transcripts were sequenced. Libraries were prepared by immunoSEQ multiplex PCR; TCRdb keeps only in-frame clonotypes and omits some of them. In the table there are 95,000 to 150,000 clones, 15% to 20% of which are singletons. No antigen is known for these receptors. The specimen sequenced was central memory CD4+ T cells from blood. All receptors derive from a man under 40 with type 1 diabetes.

A few counts support this clone. The J gene is TRBJ2-3, the V gene TRBV4-3, with TRBD2 matching over 10 bases. Germline CDR1 and CDR2: LGHNA and YSLEER. This CDR3 has 19 residues. Trimming cost V 2 bases and J 5 bases; bases outside gene matches: 16. CDR3 protein: CASSQMAGKASGGKDTQYF. CDR3 nucleotide sequence: TGCGCCAGCAGCCAAATGGCCGGGAAGGCTAGCGGGGGTAAAGATACGCAGTATTTT.

The V call is TRBV27, the J call TRBJ2-3; 13 bases are a match to TRBD2. The CDR3 covers 16 residues. Germline V gene sequence: CDR1 MNHEY, CDR2 SMNVEV (reference sequence). V lost 4 bases and J lost 2; bases outside the gene matches: 3. CDR3 DNA sequence: TGTGCCAGCAGTTCGACTAGCGGGGGGAACACAGATACGCAGTATTTT. Encoded protein: CASSSTSGGNTDTQYF.

This clone is labeled as medium-sized. This sequence joins TRBV9 and TRBJ1-2; possible D gene TRBD1, 6 bases. Germline CDR1 and CDR2: SGDLS and YYNGEE. V was shortened by 3 bases and J by 3 bases, with 9 bases between the two germline ends. The CDR3 spans 13 residues. The CDR3 here is CASSARTDYGYTF. Written as DNA, the CDR3 is TGTGCCAGCAGCGCAAGGACAGACTATGGCTACACCTTC.

The chain uses TRBV7-9 and TRBJ1-2; D ambiguous. Per the germline V gene, CDR1 is SEHNR and CDR2 is FQNEAQ (reference sequence). The CDR3 consists of 16 residues. V was clipped by 0 bases and J by 9 bases, with 20 bases between them. The CDR3 region has the DNA TGTGCCAGCAGCTTAGCGCTTGGCACCGGATCGAGGAGCTACACCTTC. Translation gives CASSLALGTGSRSYTF.

This clone was recorded a few times. This is likely an artifact of a read error, given a far larger clone one base away. V gene TRBV29-1 combines with J gene TRBJ2-3; TRBD1 agrees at 7 bases. V lost 7 bases, J lost 8 bases, and 12 bases stayed unmatched. Germline values: CDR1 SQVTM, CDR2 ANQGSEA. CDR3 length: 13 residues. The CDR3 nucleotides are TGCAGCGGGCGGACAGGAGAGAGGGGTACGCAGTATTTT. It encodes CSGRTGERGTQYF.

There are a few counts of this clone. The chain is built from TRBV7-9 and TRBJ1-1; D gene unclear. CDR1 is SEHNR and CDR2 is FQNEAQ in the germline V gene (reference sequence). V lost 6 bases and J lost 1, with 12 bases in between. CDR3 size: 14 residues. The CDR3 sequence: CASSAGLQNTEAFF. The CDR3 DNA is TGTGCCAGCAGTGCGGGCCTCCAGAACACTGAAGCTTTCTTT.

This clone was recorded a few times. CDR3 nucleotide sequence: TGTGCCAGCAGCCGGACGGATTATAGCAATCAGCCCCAGCATTTT. This translates into CASSRTDYSNQPQHF. V is TRBV7-9 and J is TRBJ1-5; the D is unclear. Germline CDR1 is SEHNR and CDR2 is FQNEAQ (reference sequence). The CDR3 loop spans 15 amino acids. V was trimmed by 5 bases and J by 0 bases, leaving 11 bases between them.

For this clone: The sample holds other DNA sequences that translate to the same CDR3. The gene calls are TRBV10-1 and TRBJ2-7, with a weak D call TRBD2 (5 bases). V lost 4 bases, J lost 4 bases, and 11 bases lay in between. CDR3 length: 13 residues. Germline CDR1 reads WNHNN; CDR2 reads SYGVQD (reference sequence). The CDR3 protein is CASSGTGNYEQYF. The CDR3 DNA reads as TGCGCCAGCAGTGGGACGGGGAATTACGAGCAGTACTTC.

This clone was seen ten or more times. The rearrangement links TRBV6-1 to TRBJ2-7; perhaps TRBD2 as D (5 bases). From germline, CDR1 is MNHNS and CDR2 SASEGT. This CDR3 region has 14 residues. V was trimmed by 1 base and J by 1 base, leaving 8 bases between them. The CDR3 region has the DNA TGTGCCAGCAGTGAAGTGACGGGGTCCTACGAGCAGTACTTC. Protein: CASSEVTGSYEQYF.

The chain carries TRBV5-4 and TRBJ2-3; D is ambiguous. The germline CDR1 and CDR2 sequences are SGHNT and YYREEE (reference sequence). The CDR3 extends over 11 amino acids. Trimming cost V 3 bases and J 5 bases, with 4 bases left between them. Here the CDR3 DNA reads TGTGCCAGCAGCTCGGGAGATACGCAGTATTTT. This translates into CASSSGDTQYF.

This clone was detected a few times. The genes are TRBV15 and TRBJ2-3; no clear D. Germline CDR1 and CDR2: LNHNV and YYDKDF (reference sequence). Trimming took off 0 bases at V and 1 base at J, with 8 bases between the two ends. CDR3 length: 15 amino acids. The CDR3 region has the DNA TGTGCCACCAGCAGAGACCCCAGAGGCACAGATACGCAGTATTTT. Residues: CATSRDPRGTDTQYF.

Notes on this clone: The sample has other DNA sequences that encode this CDR3 too. The rearrangement uses TRBV25-1 and TRBJ2-7; D not certain. CDR1 and CDR2 (germline): MGHDK, SYGVNS. Trimming removed 1 base at V and 3 bases at J, with 16 bases between. This CDR3 spans 16 amino acids. CDR3 bases: TGTGCCAGCAGTGAATCCCGCTCTAATGGAGTCTACGAGCAGTACTTC. It codes for CASSESRSNGVYEQYF.

This clone was seen more than once but under ten times. The V gene is TRBV11-3, the J gene TRBJ1-1; a weak D match, TRBD1 (6 bases). Trimming shortened V by 5 bases and J by 4 bases, and 14 bases separated the two germline ends. This CDR3 has 14 amino acids. The germline V gene encodes CDR1 SGHNT and CDR2 YENEEA. CDR3 coding DNA: TGTGCCAGCAGCGCAGGGGATCGAGGCACTGAAGCTTTCTTT. Amino acid sequence: CASSAGDRGTEAFF.

There are a few counts of this clone. The chain is built from TRBV27 and TRBJ2-2; D gene unclear. Germline V CDR1 and CDR2: MNHEY, SMNVEV (reference sequence). V lost 8 bases and J 4 bases, leaving 8 bases between the germline ends. The CDR3 runs to 12 residues. CDR3 in amino acids: CASGDFTGELFF. The CDR3 DNA is TGTGCCAGCGGCGATTTCACCGGGGAGCTGTTTTTT.

The chain uses TRBV9 and TRBJ1-6, with D possibly TRBD1 on 6 matching bases. In germline, CDR1 is SGDLS, CDR2 YYNGEE. The CDR3 runs 15 residues. Trimming pared 0 bases from V and 6 bases from J, leaving 10 bases between. For the CDR3, the DNA is TGTGCCAGCAGCGTAGAGAGCAGGGGTAATTCACCCCTCCACTTT. Residues: CASSVESRGNSPLHF.

V is TRBV5-6 and J is TRBJ1-1, with 8 bases identical to TRBD1. CDR3 length: 12 amino acids. The V gene's germline CDR1 is SGHDT and CDR2 YYEEEE. Unmatched junction bases numbered 4, after V lost 2 bases and J lost 10 bases. The CDR3 bases are TGTGCCAGCAGCTTCGGGACAGGCGGAGCTTTCTTT. It is translated as CASSFGTGGAFF.

V is TRBV6-1 and J is TRBJ1-4; no clear D gene. From germline, CDR1 is MNHNS and CDR2 SASEGT. The CDR3 spans 14 residues. V was clipped by 3 bases and J by 0 bases, with 5 bases between them. CDR3 nucleotide sequence: TGTGCCAGCAGTGACACTTCAACTAATGAAAAACTGTTTTTT. It encodes CASSDTSTNEKLFF.

The V and J genes are TRBV6-5 and TRBJ2-1; D might be TRBD1 (5 bases). This CDR3 is 15 amino acids long. Germline assignment: CDR1 MNHEY and CDR2 SVGAGI. Trimming pared 6 bases from V and 4 bases from J, leaving 16 bases between. CDR3 amino acids: CASSLTGMKYNEQFF. CDR3 coding DNA: TGTGCCAGCAGCTTAACAGGAATGAAGTACAATGAGCAGTTCTTC.

The table lists this clone with a few counts. V usage is TRBV5-1 and J usage is TRBJ1-1, with D hard to call. There are 13 residues in the CDR3. In germline, CDR1 is SGHRS, CDR2 YFSETQ. V was shortened by 0 bases and J by 2 bases, with 5 bases between the two germline ends. As DNA, the CDR3 is TGCGCCAGCAGCTTGGGCAGTAACACTGAAGCTTTCTTT. Its protein product is CASSLGSNTEAFF. Supplemented by reference TRBV5-1 and TRBJ1-1, the full variable domain reads KAGVTQTPRYLIKTRGQQVTLSCSPISGHRSVSWYQQTPGQGLQFLFEYFSETQRNKGNFPGRFSGRQFSNSRSEMNVSTLELGDSALYLCASSLGSNTEAFFGQGTRLTVV.

The chain couples TRBV6-5 to TRBJ1-2; D ambiguous. The CDR3 runs to 16 residues. Trimming cost V 4 bases and J 3 bases, with 18 bases left between them. In germline, CDR1 is MNHEY, CDR2 SVGAGI. CDR3 sequence: CASSSATTRRDYGYTF. Written as DNA, the CDR3 is TGTGCCAGCAGTTCCGCGACGACTCGGCGGGACTATGGCTACACCTTC.

The chain recombines TRBV6-6 with TRBJ1-6; 7 bases align to TRBD1. Germline assignment: CDR1 MNHNY and CDR2 SVGAGI (reference sequence). With 5 bases clipped from V and 7 bases from J, the junction kept 5 bases outside the gene matches. The length of the CDR3 is 14 residues. The CDR3 nucleotides read TGTGCCAGCAGTCCACAGGGGACAAATTCACCCCTCCACTTT. Its translation: CASSPQGTNSPLHF.